This T cell receptor (beta chain) was recorded in a study of blood T cell repertoires in COVID-19. The wider study: Researchers got acute and convalescent COVID-19 samples from the United States, Italy and Spain. T cells, B-cell-depleted T cells, or PBMCs supplied cDNA or gDNA.

Original data processing: Estimation of nucleated cell counts relied on the amplification of reference gene primers. This table comes from immunoSEQ multiplex PCR, and its TCRdb copy is limited to in-frame clones, with some not included. V, J and clone size are those of that table, while D and trimming were read from the DNA. The table records about 200,000 clones, 86% of them present only once. V was pared by 8 bases and J by 7 bases, with 14 bases of the junction left unmatched. The CDR3 length is 15 residues. Germline-derived CDR1 and CDR2 are LNHDA and SQIVND (reference sequence). Donors were grouped by their self-reported clinical history.

This receptor was taken from a man aged 40-50 years with acute COVID-19. The rearrangement links TRBV19 to TRBJ1-2; 9 nucleotides line up with TRBD1. The source material was PBMCs or T cells enriched from blood (not recorded which). As DNA, the CDR3 is TGTGCCAGTTCCACCGGGCTACAGGGGGCGGGTGGCTACACCTTC. This sequence encodes CASSTGLQGAGGYTF.